Following are 4 T cell receptor beta chains from one sample sequenced in a study of blood T cell repertoires in COVID-19. Assay: immunoSEQ multiplex PCR; the TCRdb copy retains only in-frame clones and omits some. Of some 320,000 clones listed, 89% were seen once; the top ten hold around 4.8%. The material sequenced was PBMCs or T cells enriched from blood (not recorded which). The receptor set was obtained from a man between 60 and 70 years old who had recovered from COVID-19.

The chain combines TRBV6-5 with TRBJ1-1; 7 positions agree with TRBD1. This CDR3 comprises 15 residues. CDR1 is MNHEY, CDR2 SVGAGI, per germline. Trimming at V came to 0 bases and at J to 2 bases, leaving 3 bases not matched to a gene. The CDR3 here is CASSYSTGINTEAFF. The CDR3 region has the DNA TGTGCCAGCAGTTACTCGACAGGGATCAACACTGAAGCTTTCTTT.

This rearrangement joins TRBV2 to TRBJ2-7, with TRBD2 identical over 10 bases. The length of the CDR3 is 18 residues. V was pared by 0 bases and J by 2 bases, with 10 bases of the junction left unmatched. CDR1 and CDR2 (germline): SNHLY, FYNNEI. In DNA, the CDR3 is TGTGCCAGCAGTGAAGCGCCTTTAGGGCTAGCGGGAGCCTACGAGCAGTACTTC. It translates to CASSEAPLGLAGAYEQYF.

The J gene is TRBJ2-6, the V gene TRBV28, with 7 bases matching TRBD2. The V gene end was trimmed by 6 bases and the J gene end by 0 bases; junction bases not matched to a gene: 20. CDR1 is MDHEN and CDR2 is SYDVKM in the germline V gene. The CDR3 length is 21 residues. CDR3 bases: TGTGCCAGCAGCATTAAAAGCCCCGGGGGGTTTGCGCTCTCTGGGGCCAACGTCCTGACTTTC. Protein sequence: CASSIKSPGGFALSGANVLTF. Supplemented by reference TRBV28 and TRBJ2-6, the full variable domain reads DVKVTQSSRYLVKRTGEKVFLECVQDMDHENMFWYRQDPGLGLRLIYFSYDVKMKEKGDIPEGYSVSREKKERFSLILESASTNQTSMYLCASSIKSPGGFALSGANVLTFGAGSRLTVL.

This clone appeared a single time. The sample carries other DNA sequences with the same CDR3. The chain links TRBV18 to TRBJ1-1, with TRBD1 as a possible D gene (5 bases). CDR1 is KGHSH and CDR2 is LQKENI in the germline V gene. The CDR3 is 12 amino acids. V dropped 2 bases and J dropped 7 bases, with 8 bases sitting between them. The CDR3 here is CASSPGAGEAFF. CDR3 DNA: TGTGCCAGCTCACCAGGGGCTGGTGAAGCTTTCTTT.